The 24 T cell receptor beta chains below were found in one sample sequenced in a study of identifying expanded T cells in peripheral blood. Sequencing was performed with immunoSEQ multiplex PCR; in TCRdb, only in-frame clones are kept and a portion is missing. This sample yields more than 45,000 clones, of which around nine tenths are seen a single time; around 3.5% belongs to the top ten. Material: blood. The receptor set was obtained from a person aged 18-70 years in good health.

The gene calls are TRBV7-2 and TRBJ2-7, with D perhaps matching TRBD2 (7 bases). V lost 5 bases and J 5 bases, leaving 19 bases between the germline ends. This CDR3 is 15 amino acids long. Germline V gives CDR1 SGHTA, CDR2 FQGNSA. The chain's CDR3 is CASSRRGAETHEQYF. CDR3 coding DNA: TGTGCCAGCAGCCGTCGGGGGGCGGAGACCCACGAGCAGTACTTC.

The chain recombines TRBV7-2 with TRBJ1-5, with D perhaps TRBD1 (5 bases). CDR1 is SGHTA and CDR2 is FQGNSA in the germline V gene. The CDR3 covers 16 residues. V shed 5 bases and J shed 5 bases, with 19 bases lying between them. The CDR3, as DNA: TGTGCCAGCAGCGCCCTCGAGGTGGGGCGAGATCAGCCCCAGCATTTT. The encoded protein is CASSALEVGRDQPQHF.

The CDR3 region has the DNA TGCGCCAGCAGCTTGGACGGGCCTAACTATGGCTACACCTTC. It translates to CASSLDGPNYGYTF. J is TRBJ1-2 and V is TRBV5-1, with D unresolved. The germline gives CDR1 SGHRS, CDR2 YFSETQ. Trimming stripped 0 bases from V and 0 bases from J, with 6 bases between. CDR3 length equals 14 residues.

On this clone itself: At one end the junction does not follow the germline gene, possibly because of a read error. The rearrangement joins TRBV7-7 to TRBJ1-4; D is unresolved. Germline values: CDR1 SSHAT, CDR2 FNYEAQ (reference sequence). The CDR3 runs 15 residues. CDR3 nucleotide sequence: TGTGCTAGCAGCTTAGGATCAGGAGCGGATGAAAAACTGTTTTTT. Its protein product is CASSLGSGADEKLFF.

The rearrangement uses TRBV7-3 and TRBJ2-1; no reliable D call. This CDR3 spans 15 amino acids. V was clipped by 2 bases and J by 0 bases, with 8 bases between them. Germline V gene data show CDR1 as SGHTA and CDR2 as FQGTGA. CDR3 bases: TGTGCCAGCAGCTTAGCGGAGAGCTCCTACAATGAGCAGTTCTTC. It is translated as CASSLAESSYNEQFF.

The chain couples TRBV6-1 to TRBJ2-7; D remains unclear. Germline-derived CDR1 and CDR2 are MNHNS and SASEGT. V lost 8 bases and J 5 bases, leaving 16 bases between the germline ends. This CDR3 has 13 amino acids. In DNA form, the CDR3 reads TGTGCCAGCCCATCGAACCTCAGGCACGAGCAGTACTTC. Protein sequence: CASPSNLRHEQYF.

The chain employs TRBV6-1 and TRBJ1-1; D is unresolved. There are 12 residues in the CDR3. Deletions cut 2 bases from V and 9 bases from J, with 10 bases between. Germline values: CDR1 MNHNS, CDR2 SASEGT. CDR3 in amino acids: CASSEPGSKAFF. The DNA of the CDR3 is TGTGCCAGCAGTGAACCAGGCAGCAAAGCTTTCTTT.

The chain uses TRBV5-1 and TRBJ2-5; D is possibly TRBD1 (6 bases). The V end lost 0 bases, the J end lost 7 bases, and 16 bases lay between the germline ends. Germline lookup yields CDR1 SGHRS and CDR2 YFSETQ. The CDR3 contains 15 residues. The CDR3 protein is CASSLDRDTQRTQYF. For the CDR3, the DNA is TGCGCCAGCAGCTTGGACCGGGACACCCAAAGGACCCAGTACTTC. The full variable domain, rest sourced from reference TRBV5-1 and TRBJ2-5, is KAGVTQTPRYLIKTRGQQVTLSCSPISGHRSVSWYQQTPGQGLQFLFEYFSETQRNKGNFPGRFSGRQFSNSRSEMNVSTLELGDSALYLCASSLDRDTQRTQYFGPGTRLLVL.

The rearrangement uses TRBV5-6 and TRBJ2-7; tentative D call: TRBD1 (6 bases). The CDR3 totals 15 residues. V lost 3 bases and J 4 bases, leaving 17 bases between the germline ends. Per the germline V gene, CDR1 is SGHDT and CDR2 is YYEEEE. CDR3 region: CASSSQKDRSYEQYF. CDR3 sequence (DNA): TGTGCCAGCAGCTCCCAGAAAGACAGGTCTTACGAGCAGTACTTC.

V is TRBV11-2 and J is TRBJ2-5; D may match TRBD1 or TRBD2 (5 bases each). The CDR3 is 15 amino acids. CDR1 SGHAT and CDR2 FQNNGV come from the germline V gene. Trimming took 4 bases from V and 3 from J, leaving 15 bases between them. CDR3 nucleotides: TGTGCCAGCAGCTACGCCGGGACCCAAAAAGAGACCCAGTACTTC. Residues: CASSYAGTQKETQYF.

The chain is built from TRBV28 and TRBJ2-3; 10 nucleotides agree with TRBD2. Losses at the gene ends were 7 bases for V and 6 bases for J; bases not matched to a gene: 7. The CDR3 is 14 amino acids. Germline V gene sequence: CDR1 MDHEN, CDR2 SYDVKM. Here the CDR3 reads CASIGGLASDTQYF. The CDR3 DNA is TGTGCCAGCATAGGGGGACTAGCGTCGGATACGCAGTATTTT.

The V call is TRBV6-5, the J call TRBJ2-5, with 9 bases lining up with TRBD2. J gave up 4 bases and V 0 bases, and 6 bases lay outside the gene matches. Germline assignment: CDR1 MNHEY and CDR2 SVGAGI. The CDR3 is made up of 16 amino acids. CDR3 amino acids: CASSYSRTSARETQYF. DNA for the CDR3: TGTGCCAGCAGTTACTCCCGGACTAGCGCTCGAGAGACCCAGTACTTC.

The chain uses TRBV2 and TRBJ1-1; D remains unclear. The CDR3 is 13 amino acids. V was cut by 8 bases and J by 5 bases, with 15 bases left in between. Germline CDR1 and CDR2: SNHLY and FYNNEI. In DNA, the CDR3 is TGTGCCAGCGATATGGACCCGGGGACTGAAGCTTTCTTT. This codes for CASDMDPGTEAFF. The full variable domain, in which reference TRBV2 and TRBJ1-1 provide the parts outside the CDR3, is EPEVTQTPSHQVTQMGQEVILRCVPISNHLYFYWYRQILGQKVEFLVSFYNNEISEKSEIFDDQFSVERPDGSNFTLKIRSTKLEDSAMYFCASDMDPGTEAFFGQGTRLTVV.

This rearrangement joins TRBV6-5 to TRBJ2-3, with a tentative D call TRBD2 (6 bases). This CDR3 has 14 residues. With 6 bases removed from V and 6 bases from J, the gap between germline ends came to 16 bases. CDR1 is MNHEY, CDR2 SVGAGI, per germline. The CDR3 DNA sequence: TGTGCCAGCAGCCGCCAGGGAGGTACCGATACGCAGTATTTT. This gives the protein CASSRQGGTDTQYF.

The V call is TRBV7-3, the J call TRBJ2-3; D not resolved. The V gene's germline CDR1 is SGHTA and CDR2 FQGTGA. The CDR3 is 15 residues long. V lost 0 bases, J lost 4 bases, and 11 bases lay in between. CDR3 in DNA: TGTGCCAGCAGCTTAACAGGAGTGTATGCAGATACGCAGTATTTT. It yields the protein CASSLTGVYADTQYF.

V is TRBV20-1 and J is TRBJ1-3; 7 bases fit TRBD1. Unmatched junction bases numbered 2, after V lost 4 bases and J lost 8 bases. The CDR3 covers 11 residues. The germline gives CDR1 DFQATT, CDR2 SNEGSKA (reference sequence). CDR3 residues: CSANQGDTIYF. Written as DNA, the CDR3 is TGCAGTGCTAACCAGGGGGACACCATATATTTT.

The chain has TRBV5-1 and TRBJ1-2, with a possible D match to TRBD1 (6 bases). The CDR3 extends over 14 amino acids. V lost 4 bases, J lost 3 bases, and 13 bases lay in between. Per germline, CDR1 SGHRS and CDR2 YFSETQ. CDR3 coding DNA: TGCGCCAGCAGCATCACAGGGCTTGACTATGGCTACACCTTC. Translation gives CASSITGLDYGYTF.

The CDR3 DNA is TGTGCCAGCAGTCGTTTTAGCGGGAACTACGAGCAGTACTTC. Encoded protein: CASSRFSGNYEQYF. The genes are TRBV6-5 and TRBJ2-7, with 8 bases fitting TRBD2. The germline V gene encodes CDR1 MNHEY and CDR2 SVGAGI. This CDR3 has 14 residues. Losses at the gene ends were 5 bases for V and 3 bases for J; bases not matched to a gene: 6.

The chain combines TRBV29-1 with TRBJ2-7; D may be TRBD1 or TRBD2 (5 bases each). CDR1 and CDR2 (germline): SQVTM, ANQGSEA. The CDR3 spans 13 residues. V was trimmed by 5 bases and J by 1 base, leaving 12 bases between them. Here the CDR3 DNA reads TGCAGCGTTCAGAGGGGTCGATCCTACGAGCAGTACTTC. Translation: CSVQRGRSYEQYF.

The V call is TRBV5-1, the J call TRBJ2-1, with TRBD1 matching over 9 bases. The V segment lost 0 bases and the J segment 8 bases; nucleotides outside the gene matches: 3. Germline CDR1 SGHRS, CDR2 YFSETQ. CDR3 size: 14 residues. CDR3 region: CASSLVDRGDEQFF. The CDR3 DNA reads as TGCGCCAGCAGCTTGGTTGACAGGGGGGATGAGCAGTTCTTC.

V and J are TRBV28 and TRBJ2-4; D possibly corresponds to TRBD2 (5 bases). V lost 6 bases and J 1 base, leaving 16 bases between the germline ends. In germline, CDR1 is MDHEN, CDR2 SYDVKM. The CDR3 contains 16 residues. The CDR3 sequence is CASSAGSRRAKNIQYF. The DNA for the CDR3 is TGTGCCAGCAGCGCCGGGTCTCGGAGGGCCAAAAACATTCAGTACTTC.

This chain uses TRBV9 with TRBJ1-3; D is ambiguous. The CDR3 is made up of 16 amino acids. V dropped 0 bases and J dropped 4 bases, with 14 bases sitting between them. The germline gives CDR1 SGDLS, CDR2 YYNGEE. In nucleotides, the CDR3 is TGTGCCAGCAGCGTAGAGTCCCCAGGATCCGGAAACACCATATATTTT. This sequence encodes CASSVESPGSGNTIYF.

The chain has TRBV5-6 and TRBJ1-4; 8 bases fit TRBD1. The CDR3 is made up of 14 amino acids. V trimming: 4 bases; J trimming: 7 bases; junction bases outside the gene matches: 6. From germline, CDR1 is SGHDT and CDR2 YYEEEE. CDR3 coding DNA: TGTGCCAGCAGCCTGGACAGGGTCCGTGAAAAACTGTTTTTT. This codes for CASSLDRVREKLFF. Combining the CDR3 with reference TRBV5-6 and TRBJ1-4 gives the whole variable domain DAGVTQSPTHLIKTRGQQVTLRCSPKSGHDTVSWYQQALGQGPQFIFQYYEEEERQRGNFPDRFSGHQFPNYSSELNVNALLLGDSALYLCASSLDRVREKLFFGSGTQLSVL.

The V call is TRBV7-2, the J call TRBJ1-3; D gene ambiguous. The V gene's germline CDR1 is SGHTA and CDR2 FQGNSA. The CDR3 is made up of 16 amino acids. The ends were cut back, 5 bases at V and 0 bases at J, with 14 bases in the middle. CDR3 DNA: TGTGCCAGCAGCCCCCAACCCCCGGCCTCTGGAAACACCATATATTTT. It is translated as CASSPQPPASGNTIYF.